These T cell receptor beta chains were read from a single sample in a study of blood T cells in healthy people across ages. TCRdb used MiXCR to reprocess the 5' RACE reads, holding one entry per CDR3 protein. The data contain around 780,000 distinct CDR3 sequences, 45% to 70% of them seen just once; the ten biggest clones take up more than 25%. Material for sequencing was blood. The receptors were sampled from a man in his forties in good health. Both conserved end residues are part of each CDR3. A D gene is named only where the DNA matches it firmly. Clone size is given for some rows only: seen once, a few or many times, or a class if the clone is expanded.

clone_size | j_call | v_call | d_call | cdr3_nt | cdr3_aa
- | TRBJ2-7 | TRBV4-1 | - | TGCGCCAGCAGCCATATTTCAAATACCCCCTACGAGCAGTACTTC | CASSHISNTPYEQYF
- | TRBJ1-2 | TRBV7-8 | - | TGTGCCAGCAGCTTAGTATTTCCCTTGGGGGGCTACACCTTC | CASSLVFPLGGYTF
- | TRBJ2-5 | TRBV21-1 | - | TGCGCCAGCAGCAAGCTACCGGGAAACCAAGAGACCCAGTACTTC | CASSKLPGNQETQYF
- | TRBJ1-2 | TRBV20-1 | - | TGCAGTGCTAGAGGTCGCCTTAGGGGCTACACCTTC | CSARGRLRGYTF
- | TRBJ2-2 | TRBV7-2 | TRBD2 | TGTGCCACCCCAGGACTAGCAGGGAACACCGGGGAGCTGTTTTTT | CATPGLAGNTGELFF
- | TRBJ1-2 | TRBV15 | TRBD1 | TGTGCCACCAGCAGAGAGGAGCACAGGGGTAGTCATGGCTACACCTTC | CATSREEHRGSHGYTF
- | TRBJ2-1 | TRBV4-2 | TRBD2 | TGTGCCAGCAGTAGATCTAGCGGGCAGCAAAATGAGCAGTTCTTC | CASSRSSGQQNEQFF
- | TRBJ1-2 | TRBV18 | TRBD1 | TGTGCCAGCTCAAGAAACACCGGGACAGACTATGGCTACACCTTC | CASSRNTGTDYGYTF
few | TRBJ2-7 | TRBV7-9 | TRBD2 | TGTGCCAGCAGCCCCGACGGGACTAACTACGAGCAGTACTTC | CASSPDGTNYEQYF
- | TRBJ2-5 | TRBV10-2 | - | TGCGCCAGCAGTGAATGGGTTGGAAAAGAGACCCAGTACTTC | CASSEWVGKETQYF
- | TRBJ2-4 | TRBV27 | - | TGTGCCAGCAGTTTTTCCAAAAACGGGAACATTCAGTACTTC | CASSFSKNGNIQYF
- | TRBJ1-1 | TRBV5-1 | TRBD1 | TGCGCCAGCAGCTCCACCGGGACAGGGTTGGGCACTGAAGCTTTCTTT | CASSSTGTGLGTEAFF
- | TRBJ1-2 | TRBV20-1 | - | TGCAGTGCTAGATTGGGAAACTATGGCTACACCTTC | CSARLGNYGYTF
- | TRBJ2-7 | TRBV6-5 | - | TGTGCCAGCAGTTACCTCGCTGGCTCCTACAATGAGCAGTACTTC | CASSYLAGSYNEQYF
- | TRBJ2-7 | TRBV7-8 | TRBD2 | TGTGCCAGCAGCCCCGGACTAGCGGTGAGCTCCTACAATGAGCAGTACTTC | CASSPGLAVSSYNEQYF
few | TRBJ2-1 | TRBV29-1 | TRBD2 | TGCAGCGTTGCACAGAATTTTGGGACTAGCGTATACAATGAGCAGTTCTTC | CSVAQNFGTSVYNEQFF
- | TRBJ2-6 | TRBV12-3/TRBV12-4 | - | TGTGCCAGCAGTTCGGCAGGCCTCGGTAAAGCCAACGTCCTGACTTTC | CASSSAGLGKANVLTF